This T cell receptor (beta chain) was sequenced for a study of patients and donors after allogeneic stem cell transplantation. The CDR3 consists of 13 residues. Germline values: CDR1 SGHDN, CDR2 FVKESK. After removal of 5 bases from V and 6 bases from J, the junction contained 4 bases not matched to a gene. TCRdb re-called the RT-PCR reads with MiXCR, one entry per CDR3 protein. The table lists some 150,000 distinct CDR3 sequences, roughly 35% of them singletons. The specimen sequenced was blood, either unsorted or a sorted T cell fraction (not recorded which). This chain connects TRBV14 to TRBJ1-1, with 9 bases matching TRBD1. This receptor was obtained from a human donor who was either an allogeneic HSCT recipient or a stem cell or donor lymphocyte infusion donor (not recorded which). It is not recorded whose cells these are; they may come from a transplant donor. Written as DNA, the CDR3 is TGTGCCAGCAGCACGACAGGGGGACCTGAAGCTTTCTTT. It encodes CASSTTGGPEAFF.